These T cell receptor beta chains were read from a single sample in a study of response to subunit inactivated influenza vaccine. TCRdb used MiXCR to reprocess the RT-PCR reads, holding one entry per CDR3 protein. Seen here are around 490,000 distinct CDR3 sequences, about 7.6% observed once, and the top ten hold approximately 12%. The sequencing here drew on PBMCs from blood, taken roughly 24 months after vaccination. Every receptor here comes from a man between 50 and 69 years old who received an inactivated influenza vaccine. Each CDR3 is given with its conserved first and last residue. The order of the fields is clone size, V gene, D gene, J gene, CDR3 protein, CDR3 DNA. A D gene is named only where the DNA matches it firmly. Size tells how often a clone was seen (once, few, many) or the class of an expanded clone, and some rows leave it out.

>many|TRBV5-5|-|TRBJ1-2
CASSLSLINYGYTF
TGTGCCAGCAGCTTGTCTCTTATTAACTATGGCTACACCTTC
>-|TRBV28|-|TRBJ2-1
CASTIGTSYNEQFF
TGTGCCAGCACCATCGGTACTTCTTACAATGAGCAGTTCTTC
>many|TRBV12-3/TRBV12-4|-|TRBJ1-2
CASSPRDGTNYGYTF
TGTGCCAGCAGTCCACGGGACGGAACTAACTATGGCTACACCTTC
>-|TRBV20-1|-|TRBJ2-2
CSARRDGRWNTGELFF
TGCAGTGCTAGAAGGGACGGCCGATGGAACACCGGGGAGCTGTTTTTT
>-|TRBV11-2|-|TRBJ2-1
CASNGGARRQFF
TGTGCCAGCAATGGGGGGGCGCGGCGGCAGTTCTTC
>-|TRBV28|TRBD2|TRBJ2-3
CASSLEVAGYTDTQYF
TGTGCCAGCAGTTTAGAGGTAGCGGGATACACAGATACGCAGTATTTT
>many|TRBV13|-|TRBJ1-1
CATGLGGVATEAFF
TGTGCCACTGGTCTCGGGGGGGTGGCCACTGAAGCTTTCTTT
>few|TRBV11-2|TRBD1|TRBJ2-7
CASSLVGTGGIHEQYF
TGTGCCAGCAGCTTAGTCGGGACAGGGGGGATCCACGAGCAGTACTTC
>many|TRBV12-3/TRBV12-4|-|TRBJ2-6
CASSLTPSGANVLTF
TGTGCCAGCAGTTTGACCCCCTCTGGGGCCAACGTCCTGACTTTC
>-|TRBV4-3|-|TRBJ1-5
CASSQDLGINQPQHF
TGCGCCAGCAGCCAAGATCTTGGTATTAATCAGCCCCAGCATTTT
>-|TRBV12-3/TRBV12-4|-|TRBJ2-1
CASSRTESSYNEQFF
TGTGCCAGTTCCCGCACGGAGAGCTCCTACAATGAGCAGTTCTTC
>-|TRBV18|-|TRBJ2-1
CASSPSGQRPNEQFF
TGTGCCAGCTCCCCGAGCGGCCAGAGGCCCAATGAGCAGTTCTTC